This T cell receptor (beta chain) was captured by sequencing in a study of shared clonotypes between healthy human individuals. The CDR3 is 14 residues long. With 3 bases clipped from V and 7 bases from J, the junction kept 5 bases outside the gene matches. Germline CDR1 reads MDHEN; CDR2 reads SYDVKM. Generated by immunoSEQ multiplex PCR, the TCRdb table keeps only in-frame clones and is missing some. The sample lists about a million clones, 60% to 85% occurring once. The chain uses TRBV28 and TRBJ2-1; 8 nucleotides agree with TRBD1. Sequenced: memory CD4+ T cells from PBMCs. Specified subset: CD45RA-negative fraction. The sequence came from a man younger than 35 in good health. Some clones in this sample may be carry-over from other donors' samples. In DNA, the CDR3 is TGTGCCAGCAGTTTTGCAGGGGGCAGGAATGAGCAGTTCTTC. It encodes CASSFAGGRNEQFF.